The 10 T cell receptor beta chains below were found in one sample sequenced in a study of blood T cell repertoires in COVID-19. Only in-frame clones appear in the TCRdb table, and some are missing; sequencing was by immunoSEQ multiplex PCR. The sample consists of around 140,000 clones, less than 90% of them appearing once. Material for sequencing was peripheral blood. The receptors here all came from a man between 60 and 75 years old with acute or convalescent COVID-19.

In DNA form, the CDR3 reads TGTGCCAGCTCCCCCGAAGTGGACAATCACAATCAGCCCCAGCATTTT. Residues: CASSPEVDNHNQPQHF. The rearrangement links TRBV9 to TRBJ1-5; possibly TRBD1 for D (5 bases). There are 16 residues in the CDR3. The germline V gene encodes CDR1 SGDLS and CDR2 YYNGEE. The V end lost 7 bases, the J end lost 3 bases, and 20 bases lay between the germline ends. Supplemented by reference TRBV9 and TRBJ1-5, the full variable domain reads DSGVTQTPKHLITATGQRVTLRCSPRSGDLSVYWYQQSLDQGLQFLIQYYNGEERAKGNILERFSAQQFPDLHSELNLSSLELGDSALYFCASSPEVDNHNQPQHFGDGTRLSIL.

This chain connects TRBV6-1 to TRBJ1-2; TRBD1 aligns across 7 bases. The CDR3 contains 13 residues. The trim removed 2 bases at V and 4 bases at J, leaving 1 base unmatched. In germline, CDR1 is MNHNS, CDR2 SASEGT. The CDR3 region is CASSERDSYGYTF. The CDR3 DNA reads as TGTGCCAGCAGTGAAAGGGACAGCTATGGCTACACCTTC.

The table lists this clone with a few counts. J is TRBJ1-2 and V is TRBV6-1; D is possibly TRBD1 (6 bases). Trimming pared 2 bases from V and 4 bases from J, leaving 14 bases between. The length of the CDR3 is 15 residues. CDR1 and CDR2 from the germline V gene are MNHNS and SASEGT. DNA for the CDR3: TGTGCCAGCAGTGAAAATCGGGGGGCTAGCTATGGCTACACCTTC. Amino acid sequence: CASSENRGASYGYTF.

The rearrangement joins TRBV5-6 to TRBJ2-1, with a tentative D call TRBD2 (5 bases). Germline V gene lookup returns CDR1 SGHDT and CDR2 YYEEEE. The CDR3 has 15 residues. V lost 4 bases and J 7 bases, leaving 18 bases between the germline ends. CDR3 in amino acids: CASSPRHLRRNEQFF. The CDR3 region has the DNA TGTGCCAGCAGCCCAAGACACCTCCGGAGGAATGAGCAGTTCTTC.

This clone turned up a few times. The chain carries TRBV9 and TRBJ1-1; 10 positions agree with TRBD1. Trimming at V came to 3 bases and at J to 1 base, leaving 3 bases not matched to a gene. The CDR3 has 15 residues. Germline-derived CDR1 and CDR2 are SGDLS and YYNGEE. CDR3 loop: CASSDRDRGNTEAFF. The CDR3 coding sequence is TGTGCCAGCAGCGACCGGGACAGGGGGAACACTGAAGCTTTCTTT.

This clone has more than one count but fewer than ten. The chain couples TRBV11-3 to TRBJ2-7; 8 bases line up with TRBD1. After removal of 0 bases from V and 3 bases from J, the junction contained 4 bases not matched to a gene. Germline lookup yields CDR1 SGHNT and CDR2 YENEEA. This CDR3 has 15 residues. CDR3 sequence reads: CASSLEAGQVYEQYF. In DNA form, the CDR3 reads TGTGCCAGCAGCTTAGAGGCGGGACAGGTCTACGAGCAGTACTTC.

The J gene is TRBJ2-3, the V gene TRBV7-3; 8 bases fit TRBD1. With V trimmed by 5 bases and J by 6 bases, 10 bases remained unmatched. CDR1 and CDR2 from the germline V gene are SGHTA and FQGTGA. The CDR3 covers 15 residues. In DNA form, the CDR3 reads TGTGCCAGCAGCCTCGACAGGGGTCTATTTGATACGCAGTATTTT. Its protein product is CASSLDRGLFDTQYF.

The CDR3 reads CASSKDNNQPQHF. CDR3 bases: TGTGCCAGCAGCAAGGACAATAATCAGCCCCAGCATTTT. V is TRBV5-5 and J is TRBJ1-5, with D maybe TRBD1 (5 bases). The CDR3 covers 13 residues. The ends were cut back, 4 bases at V and 4 bases at J, with 9 bases in the middle. In germline, CDR1 is SGHKS, CDR2 YYEKEE (reference sequence).

This clone occurred a few times. The rearrangement joins TRBV12-5 to TRBJ1-5; a possible D gene is TRBD1 (6 bases). Germline lookup yields CDR1 LGHNT and CDR2 FRNRAP. V lost 8 bases, J lost 0 bases, and 11 bases lay in between. This CDR3 is built from 14 residues. In nucleotides, the CDR3 is TGTGCTAGTATACAGGGAACTAGCAATCAGCCCCAGCATTTT. It codes for CASIQGTSNQPQHF. The full variable domain, with the rest looked up from reference TRBV12-5 and TRBJ1-5, is DARVTQTPRHKVTEMGQEVTMRCQPILGHNTVFWYRQTMMQGLELLAYFRNRAPLDDSGMPKDRFSAEMPDATLATLKIQPSEPRDSAVYFCASIQGTSNQPQHFGDGTRLSIL.

The chain is built from TRBV5-1 and TRBJ2-3, with 11 bases lining up with TRBD2. The length of the CDR3 is 15 residues. CDR1 SGHRS and CDR2 YFSETQ come from the germline V gene. J lost 2 bases, V lost 4 bases, and 3 bases had no gene match. The CDR3 spells CASSPGLADTDTQYF. The CDR3 region has the DNA TGCGCCAGCAGCCCGGGACTAGCGGACACAGATACGCAGTATTTT.